This paragraph covers one T cell receptor beta chain sequence. TCRdb's copy holds only in-frame clones and misses some; the assay was immunoSEQ multiplex PCR. The top ten clones hold 4.1% of a sample with some 31,000 clones, approximately 94% of them seen once. The CDR3 runs 14 residues. Trimming took 6 bases from V and 5 from J; bases not matched to a gene: 9. In germline, CDR1 is MNHEY, CDR2 SVGAGI. This record belongs to a study of technical replicates of blood from a few donors. The V call is TRBV6-5, the J call TRBJ1-2; 7 nucleotides align to TRBD1. This clonotype was sampled from a human donor in good health. Some clones in this sample may be carry-over from other donors' samples. The sequencing input was PBMCs. CDR3 amino acids: CASSRDRVDYGYTF. In DNA form, the CDR3 reads TGTGCCAGCAGCCGCGACAGGGTAGATTATGGCTACACCTTC.